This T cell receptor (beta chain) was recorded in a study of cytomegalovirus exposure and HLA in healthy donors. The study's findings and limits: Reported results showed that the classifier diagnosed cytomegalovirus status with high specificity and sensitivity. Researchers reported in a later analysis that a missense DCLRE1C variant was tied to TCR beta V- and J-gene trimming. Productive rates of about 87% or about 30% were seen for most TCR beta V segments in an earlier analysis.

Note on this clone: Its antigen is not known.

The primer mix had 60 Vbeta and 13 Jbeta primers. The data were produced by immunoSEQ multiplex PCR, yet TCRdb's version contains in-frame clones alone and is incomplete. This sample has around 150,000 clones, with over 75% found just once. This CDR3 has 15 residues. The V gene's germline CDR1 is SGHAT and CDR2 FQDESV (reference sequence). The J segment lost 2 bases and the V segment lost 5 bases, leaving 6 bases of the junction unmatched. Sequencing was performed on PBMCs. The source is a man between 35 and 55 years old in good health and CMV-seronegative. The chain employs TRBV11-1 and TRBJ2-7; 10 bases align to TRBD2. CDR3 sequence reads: CASSTGLAETYEQYF. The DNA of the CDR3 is TGTGCCAGCAGCACCGGACTAGCGGAAACCTACGAGCAGTACTTC.